The clone carrying this T cell receptor beta chain came up a few times. The sample belongs to a study of patients and donors after allogeneic stem cell transplantation. MiXCR, applied by TCRdb to the RT-PCR reads, yields one record per CDR3 protein. This sample yields approximately 98,000 distinct CDR3 sequences, of which around 36% are seen a single time; approximately 30% belongs to the top ten. Germline assignment: CDR1 MNHEY and CDR2 SMNVEV (reference sequence). This CDR3 is built from 15 residues. With 1 base clipped from V and 4 bases from J, the junction kept 3 bases outside the gene matches. The chain has TRBV27 and TRBJ1-2, with TRBD1 matching 10 bases. Sample: blood, either unsorted or a sorted T cell fraction (not recorded which). The TCR comes from a human donor who was either an allogeneic HSCT recipient or a stem cell or donor lymphocyte infusion donor (not recorded which). It is not recorded whose cells these are; they may come from a transplant donor. CDR3: CASSLLGQGTYGYTF. Here the CDR3 DNA reads TGTGCCAGCAGTTTATTGGGACAGGGGACCTATGGCTACACCTTC.